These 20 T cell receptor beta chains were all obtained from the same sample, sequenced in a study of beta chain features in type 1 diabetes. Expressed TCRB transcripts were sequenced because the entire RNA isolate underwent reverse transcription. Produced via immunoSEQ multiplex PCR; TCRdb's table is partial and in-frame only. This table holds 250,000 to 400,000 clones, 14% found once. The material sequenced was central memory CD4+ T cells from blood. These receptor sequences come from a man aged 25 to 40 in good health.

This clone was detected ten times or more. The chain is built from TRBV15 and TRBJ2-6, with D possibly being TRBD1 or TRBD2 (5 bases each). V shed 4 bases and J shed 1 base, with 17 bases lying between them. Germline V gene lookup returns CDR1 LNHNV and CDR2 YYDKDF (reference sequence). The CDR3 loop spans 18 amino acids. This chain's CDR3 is CATSIYGTPGSGANVLTF. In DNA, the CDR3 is TGTGCCACCAGCATATACGGGACCCCCGGATCTGGGGCCAACGTCCTGACTTTC.

For the CDR3, the DNA is TGTGCCAGCAGCCAGGGGACAGGGGGCGGCCGGGAGCTGTTTTTT. Translated, it gives CASSQGTGGGRELFF. V is TRBV7-9 and J is TRBJ2-2; 12 nucleotides line up with TRBD1. CDR1 and CDR2 (germline): SEHNR, FQNEAQ (reference sequence). There are 15 residues in the CDR3. J lost 9 bases, V lost 5 bases, and 7 bases had no gene match.

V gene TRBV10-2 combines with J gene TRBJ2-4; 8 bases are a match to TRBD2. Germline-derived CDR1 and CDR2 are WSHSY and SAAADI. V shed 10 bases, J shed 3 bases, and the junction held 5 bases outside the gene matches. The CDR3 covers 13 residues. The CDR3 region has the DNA TGCGCCACCGTCGGGGGGGTCAAAAACATTCAGTACTTC. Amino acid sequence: CATVGGVKNIQYF.

CDR3 DNA: TGTGCCAGCAGCGCCCCTCCTGGCCGTACCCAGTTCTTC. Amino acid sequence: CASSAPPGRTQFF. The V and J genes are TRBV21-1 and TRBJ2-1; the D call in the table, TRBD1, was not verified against the DNA. TRBV21-1 counts as a pseudogene. This CDR3 comprises 13 residues.

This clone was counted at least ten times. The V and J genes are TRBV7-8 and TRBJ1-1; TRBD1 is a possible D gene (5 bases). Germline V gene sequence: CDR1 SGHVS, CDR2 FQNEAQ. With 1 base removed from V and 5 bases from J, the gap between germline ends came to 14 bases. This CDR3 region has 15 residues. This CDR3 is CASSLVSQGGTEAFF. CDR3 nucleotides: TGTGCCAGCAGCTTAGTTTCCCAGGGTGGTACTGAAGCTTTCTTT.

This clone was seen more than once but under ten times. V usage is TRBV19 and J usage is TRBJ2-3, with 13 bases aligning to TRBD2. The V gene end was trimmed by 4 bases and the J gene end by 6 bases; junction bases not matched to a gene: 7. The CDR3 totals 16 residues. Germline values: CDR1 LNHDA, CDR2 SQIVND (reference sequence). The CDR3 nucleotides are TGTGCCAGTAGTACGGGACTAGCGGGGAACATGGATACGCAGTATTTT. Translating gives CASSTGLAGNMDTQYF. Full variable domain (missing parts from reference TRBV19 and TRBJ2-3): DGGITQSPKYLFRKEGQNVTLSCEQNLNHDAMYWYRQDPGQGLRLIYYSQIVNDFQKGDIAEGYSVSREKKESFPLTVTSAQKNPTAFYLCASSTGLAGNMDTQYFGPGTRLTVL.

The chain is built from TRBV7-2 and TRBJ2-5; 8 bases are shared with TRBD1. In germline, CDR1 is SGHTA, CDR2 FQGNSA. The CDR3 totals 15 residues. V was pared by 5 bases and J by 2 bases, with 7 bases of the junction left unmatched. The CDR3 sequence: CASSRQGMGQETQYF. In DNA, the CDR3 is TGTGCCAGCAGCCGACAGGGGATGGGGCAAGAGACCCAGTACTTC.

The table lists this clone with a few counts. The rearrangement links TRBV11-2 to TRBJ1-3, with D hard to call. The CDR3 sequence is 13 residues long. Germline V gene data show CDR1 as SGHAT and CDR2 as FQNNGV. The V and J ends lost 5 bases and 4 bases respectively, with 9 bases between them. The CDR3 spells CASSSGQGNTIYF. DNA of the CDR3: TGTGCCAGCAGCAGCGGGCAGGGAAACACCATATATTTT.

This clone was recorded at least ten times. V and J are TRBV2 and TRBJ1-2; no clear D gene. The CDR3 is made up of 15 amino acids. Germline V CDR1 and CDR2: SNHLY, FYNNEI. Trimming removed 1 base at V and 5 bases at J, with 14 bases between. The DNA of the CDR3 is TGTGCCAGCAGTGAAGAGGGCACAAGAAGGTATGGCTACACCTTC. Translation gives CASSEEGTRRYGYTF.

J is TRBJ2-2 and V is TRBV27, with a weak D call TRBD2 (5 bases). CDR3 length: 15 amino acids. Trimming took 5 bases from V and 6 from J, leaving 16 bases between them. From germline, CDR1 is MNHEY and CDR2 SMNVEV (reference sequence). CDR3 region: CASSRRLPLPGELFF. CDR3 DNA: TGTGCCAGCAGTCGCCGACTACCCCTTCCCGGGGAGCTGTTTTTT.

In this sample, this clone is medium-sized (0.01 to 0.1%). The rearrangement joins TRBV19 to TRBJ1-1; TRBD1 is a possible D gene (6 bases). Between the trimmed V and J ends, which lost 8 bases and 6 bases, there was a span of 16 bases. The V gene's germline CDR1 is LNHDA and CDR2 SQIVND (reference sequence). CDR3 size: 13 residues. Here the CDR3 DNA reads TGTGCCAGTCGACAGGCGGCCTGGCCTGAAGCTTTCTTT. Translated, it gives CASRQAAWPEAFF.

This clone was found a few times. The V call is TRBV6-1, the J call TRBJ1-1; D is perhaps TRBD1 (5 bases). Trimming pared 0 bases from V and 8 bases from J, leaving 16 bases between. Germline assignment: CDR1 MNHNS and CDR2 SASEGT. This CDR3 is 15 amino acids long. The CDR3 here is CASSEAPGPDPEAFF. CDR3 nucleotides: TGTGCCAGCAGTGAAGCACCGGGACCCGACCCCGAAGCTTTCTTT.

Here the CDR3 reads CASRDRHYGDEQFF. In DNA form, the CDR3 reads TGTGCCAGTAGGGACAGGCACTACGGGGATGAGCAGTTCTTC. The chain has TRBV19 and TRBJ2-1, with 7 bases lining up with TRBD1. Germline assignment: CDR1 LNHDA and CDR2 SQIVND (reference sequence). CDR3 length equals 14 residues. The V segment lost 6 bases and the J segment 8 bases; nucleotides outside the gene matches: 10.

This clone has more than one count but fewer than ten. The CDR3: CASSMAGHEQFF. CDR3 in DNA: TGTGCCAGCAGCATGGCCGGGCATGAGCAGTTCTTC. The chain uses TRBV7-3 and TRBJ2-1; D unclear. Trimming shortened V by 5 bases and J by 8 bases, and 10 bases separated the two germline ends. CDR3 length: 12 residues. In germline, CDR1 is SGHTA, CDR2 FQGTGA.

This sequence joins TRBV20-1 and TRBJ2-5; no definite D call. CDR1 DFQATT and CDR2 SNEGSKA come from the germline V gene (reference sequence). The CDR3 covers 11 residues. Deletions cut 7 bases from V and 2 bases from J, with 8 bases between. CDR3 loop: CSGSGQETQYF. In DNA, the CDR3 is TGCAGTGGCTCTGGACAAGAGACCCAGTACTTC.

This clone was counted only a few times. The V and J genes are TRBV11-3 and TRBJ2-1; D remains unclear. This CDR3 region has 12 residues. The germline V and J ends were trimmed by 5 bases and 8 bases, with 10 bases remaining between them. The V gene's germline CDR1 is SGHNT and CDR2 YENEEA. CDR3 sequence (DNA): TGTGCCAGCAGCGTAACCTCTCATGAGCAGTTCTTC. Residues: CASSVTSHEQFF.

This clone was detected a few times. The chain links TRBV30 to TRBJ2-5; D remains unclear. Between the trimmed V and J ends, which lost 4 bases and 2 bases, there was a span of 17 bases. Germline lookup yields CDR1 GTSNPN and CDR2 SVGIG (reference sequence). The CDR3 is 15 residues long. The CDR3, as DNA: TGTGCCTGGAATGAAAACTTTGCGGCTCAAGAGACCCAGTACTTC. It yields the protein CAWNENFAAQETQYF.

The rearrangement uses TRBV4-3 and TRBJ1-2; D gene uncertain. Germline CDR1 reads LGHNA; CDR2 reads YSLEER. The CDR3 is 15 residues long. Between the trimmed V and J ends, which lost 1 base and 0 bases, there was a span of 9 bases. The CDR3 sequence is CASSQVINTNYGYTF. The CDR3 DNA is TGCGCCAGCAGCCAAGTTATTAACACTAACTATGGCTACACCTTC.

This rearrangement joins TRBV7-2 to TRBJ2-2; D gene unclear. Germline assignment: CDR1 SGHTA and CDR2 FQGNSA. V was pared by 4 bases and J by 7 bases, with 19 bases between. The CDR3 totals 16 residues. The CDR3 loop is CASSSPSKGHGGELFF. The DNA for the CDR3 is TGTGCCAGCAGCTCCCCCAGTAAGGGTCATGGCGGGGAGCTGTTTTTT.

The CDR3 nucleotides read TGTGCCAGCAGTTATTTTACCCGCTCCTATAATTCACCCCTCCACTTT. Its protein is CASSYFTRSYNSPLHF. This rearrangement joins TRBV6-5 to TRBJ1-6, with D unresolved. The germline gives CDR1 MNHEY, CDR2 SVGAGI. There are 16 residues in the CDR3. Trimming left V 3 bases short and J 0 bases short, with 9 bases between.